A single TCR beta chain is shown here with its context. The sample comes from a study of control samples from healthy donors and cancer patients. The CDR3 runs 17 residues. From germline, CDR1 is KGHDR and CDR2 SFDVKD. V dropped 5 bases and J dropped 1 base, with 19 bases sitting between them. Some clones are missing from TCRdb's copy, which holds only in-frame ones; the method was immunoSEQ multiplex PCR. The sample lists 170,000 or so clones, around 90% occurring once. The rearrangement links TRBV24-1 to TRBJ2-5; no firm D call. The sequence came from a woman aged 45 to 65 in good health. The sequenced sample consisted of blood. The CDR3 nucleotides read TGTGCCACCAGTGGAAGAGGCACAGTTAATTTCCAAGAGACCCAGTACTTC. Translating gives CATSGRGTVNFQETQYF.